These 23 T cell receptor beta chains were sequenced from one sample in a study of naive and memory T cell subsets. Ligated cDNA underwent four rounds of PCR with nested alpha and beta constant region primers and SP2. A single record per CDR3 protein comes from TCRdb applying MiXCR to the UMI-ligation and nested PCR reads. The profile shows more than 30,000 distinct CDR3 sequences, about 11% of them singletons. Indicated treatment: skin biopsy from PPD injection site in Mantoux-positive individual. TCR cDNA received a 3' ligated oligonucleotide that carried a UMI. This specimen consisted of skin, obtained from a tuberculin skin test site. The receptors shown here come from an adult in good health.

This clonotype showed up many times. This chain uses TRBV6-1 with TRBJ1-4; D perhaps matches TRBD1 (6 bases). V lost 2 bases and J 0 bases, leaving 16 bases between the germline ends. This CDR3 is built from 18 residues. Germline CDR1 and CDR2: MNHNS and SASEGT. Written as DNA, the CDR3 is TGTGCCAGCAGTGAACCCCGACAGGCACTCTCAACTAATGAAAAACTGTTTTTT. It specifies CASSEPRQALSTNEKLFF.

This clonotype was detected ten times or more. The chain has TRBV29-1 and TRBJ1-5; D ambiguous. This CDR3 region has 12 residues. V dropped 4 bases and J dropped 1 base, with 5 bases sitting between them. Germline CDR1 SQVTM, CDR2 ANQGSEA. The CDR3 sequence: CSVGWSNQPQHF. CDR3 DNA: TGCAGCGTTGGGTGGAGCAATCAGCCCCAGCATTTT.

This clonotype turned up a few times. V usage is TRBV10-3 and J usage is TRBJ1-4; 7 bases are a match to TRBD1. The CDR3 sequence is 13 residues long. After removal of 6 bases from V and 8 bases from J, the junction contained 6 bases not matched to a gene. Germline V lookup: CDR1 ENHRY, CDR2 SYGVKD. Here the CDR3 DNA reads TGTGCCATCAGGGGTACAGGGGTCGAAAAACTGTTTTTT. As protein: CAIRGTGVEKLFF.

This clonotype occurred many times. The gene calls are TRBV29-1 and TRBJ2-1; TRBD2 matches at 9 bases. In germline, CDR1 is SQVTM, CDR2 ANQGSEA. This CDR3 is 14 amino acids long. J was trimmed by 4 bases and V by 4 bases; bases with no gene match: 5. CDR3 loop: CSVASGRRYNEQFF. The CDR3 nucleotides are TGCAGCGTTGCGAGCGGGAGGCGGTACAATGAGCAGTTCTTC.

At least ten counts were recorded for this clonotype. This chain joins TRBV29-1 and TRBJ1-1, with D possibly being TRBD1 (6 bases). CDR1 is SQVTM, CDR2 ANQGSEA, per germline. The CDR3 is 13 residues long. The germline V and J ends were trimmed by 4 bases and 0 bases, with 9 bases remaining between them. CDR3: CSVADSMNTEAFF. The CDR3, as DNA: TGCAGCGTTGCGGACAGCATGAACACTGAAGCTTTCTTT.

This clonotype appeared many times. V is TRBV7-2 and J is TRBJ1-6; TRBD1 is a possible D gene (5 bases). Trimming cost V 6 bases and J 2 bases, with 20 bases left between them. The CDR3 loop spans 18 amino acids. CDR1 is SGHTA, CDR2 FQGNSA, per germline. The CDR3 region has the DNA TGTGCCAGCAGTGAAAGTTCGGGGCTAGGCACCTATAATTCACCCCTCCACTTT. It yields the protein CASSESSGLGTYNSPLHF. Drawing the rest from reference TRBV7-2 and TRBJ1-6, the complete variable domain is GAGVSQSPSNKVTEKGKDVELRCDPISGHTALYWYRQSLGQGLEFLIYFQGNSAPDKSGLPSDRFSAERTGGSVSTLTIQRTQQEDSAVYLCASSESSGLGTYNSPLHFGNGTRLTVT.

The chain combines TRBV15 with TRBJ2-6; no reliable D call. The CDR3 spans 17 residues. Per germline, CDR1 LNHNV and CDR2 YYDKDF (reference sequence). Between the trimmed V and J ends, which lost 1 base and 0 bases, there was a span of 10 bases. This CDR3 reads CATSRGIGISGANVLTF. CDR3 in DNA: TGTGCCACCAGCAGAGGGATAGGCATCTCTGGGGCCAACGTCCTGACTTTC.

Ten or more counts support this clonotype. Written as DNA, the CDR3 is TGTGCCAGCAGCTTGGCGGTCAACCCGAACACCGGGGAGCTGTTTTTT. This encodes CASSLAVNPNTGELFF. The genes are TRBV5-5 and TRBJ2-2; no reliable D call. The length of the CDR3 is 16 residues. The V end was cut by 0 bases, the J end by 0 bases, with 9 bases between. Germline-derived CDR1 and CDR2 are SGHKS and YYEKEE (reference sequence).

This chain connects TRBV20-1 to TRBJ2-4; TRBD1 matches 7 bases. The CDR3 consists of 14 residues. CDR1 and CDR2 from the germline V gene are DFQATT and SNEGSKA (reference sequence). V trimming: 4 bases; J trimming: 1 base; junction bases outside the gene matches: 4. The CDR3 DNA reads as TGCAGTGCTAATAAACAGGGGGCCAAAAACATTCAGTACTTC. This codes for CSANKQGAKNIQYF.

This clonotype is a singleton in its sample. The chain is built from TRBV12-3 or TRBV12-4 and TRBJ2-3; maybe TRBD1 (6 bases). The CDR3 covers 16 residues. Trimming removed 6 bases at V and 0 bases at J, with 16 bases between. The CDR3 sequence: CASSQTGRTSTDTQYF. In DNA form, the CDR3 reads TGTGCCAGCAGCCAGACAGGAAGAACTAGCACAGATACGCAGTATTTT.

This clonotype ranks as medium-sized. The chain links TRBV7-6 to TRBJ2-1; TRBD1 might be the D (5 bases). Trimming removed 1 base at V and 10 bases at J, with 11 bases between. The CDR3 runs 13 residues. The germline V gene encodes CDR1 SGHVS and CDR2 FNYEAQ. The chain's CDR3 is CASSLVGVTEQFF. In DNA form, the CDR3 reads TGTGCCAGCAGCTTAGTAGGGGTGACAGAGCAGTTCTTC.

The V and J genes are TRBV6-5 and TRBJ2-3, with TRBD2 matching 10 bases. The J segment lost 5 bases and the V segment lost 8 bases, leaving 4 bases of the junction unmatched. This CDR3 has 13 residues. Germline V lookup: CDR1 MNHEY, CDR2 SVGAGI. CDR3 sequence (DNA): TGTGCCAGCCGCCTAGCGGGAGTAGATACGCAGTATTTT. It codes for CASRLAGVDTQYF.

This CDR3 is CASSPGPFSNYEQYF. The CDR3 DNA sequence: TGTGCCAGCAGCCCCGGGCCTTTCAGCAACTACGAGCAGTACTTC. The chain links TRBV28 to TRBJ2-7; D gene ambiguous. In germline, CDR1 is MDHEN, CDR2 SYDVKM. The CDR3 length is 15 residues. Trimming removed 6 bases from V and 3 bases from J, with 18 bases in between.

CDR3: CASRDRSDYGYTF. In nucleotides, the CDR3 is TGTGCCAGCAGGGACCGCTCGGACTATGGCTACACCTTC. This chain links TRBV28 with TRBJ1-2; unclear D gene. CDR1 MDHEN and CDR2 SYDVKM come from the germline V gene. The CDR3 has 13 amino acids. With 6 bases removed from V and 3 bases from J, the gap between germline ends came to 11 bases.

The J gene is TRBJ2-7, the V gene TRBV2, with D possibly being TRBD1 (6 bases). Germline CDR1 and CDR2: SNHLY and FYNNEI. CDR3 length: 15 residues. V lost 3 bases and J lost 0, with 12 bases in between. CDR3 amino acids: CASSERDILSYEQYF. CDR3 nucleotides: TGTGCCAGCAGTGAGAGGGACATACTCTCCTACGAGCAGTACTTC.

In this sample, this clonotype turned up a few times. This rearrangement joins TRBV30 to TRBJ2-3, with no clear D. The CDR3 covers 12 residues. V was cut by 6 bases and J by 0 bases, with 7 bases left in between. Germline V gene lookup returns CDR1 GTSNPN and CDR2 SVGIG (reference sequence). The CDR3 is CACRLSTDTQYF. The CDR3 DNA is TGTGCCTGCCGTCTTAGCACAGATACGCAGTATTTT. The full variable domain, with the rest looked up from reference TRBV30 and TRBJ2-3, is SQTIHQWPATLVQPVGSPLSLECTVEGTSNPNLYWYRQAAGRGLQLLFYSVGIGQISSEVPQNLSASRPQDRQFILSSKKLLLSDSGFYLCACRLSTDTQYFGPGTRLTVL.

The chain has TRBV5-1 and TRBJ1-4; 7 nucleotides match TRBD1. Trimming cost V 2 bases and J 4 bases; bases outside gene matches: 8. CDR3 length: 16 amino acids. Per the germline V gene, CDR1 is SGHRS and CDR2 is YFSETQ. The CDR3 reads CASSLRQGFDNEKLFF. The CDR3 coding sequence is TGCGCCAGCAGCTTACGACAGGGCTTTGATAATGAAAAACTGTTTTTT.

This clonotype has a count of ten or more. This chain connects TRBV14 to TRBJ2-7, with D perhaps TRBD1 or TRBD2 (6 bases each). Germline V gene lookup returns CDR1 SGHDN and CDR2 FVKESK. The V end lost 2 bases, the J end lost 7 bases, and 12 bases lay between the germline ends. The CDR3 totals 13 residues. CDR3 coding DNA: TGTGCCAGCAGCCAATTTCAAGGGGGGGAGCAGTACTTC. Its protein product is CASSQFQGGEQYF.

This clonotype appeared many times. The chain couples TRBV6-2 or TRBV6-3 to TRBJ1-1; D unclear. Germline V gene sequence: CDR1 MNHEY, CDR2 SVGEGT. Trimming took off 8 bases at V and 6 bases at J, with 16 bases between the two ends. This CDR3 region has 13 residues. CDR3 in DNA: TGTGCCAGCCATGGACCAGTCTACCCTGAAGCTTTCTTT. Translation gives CASHGPVYPEAFF.

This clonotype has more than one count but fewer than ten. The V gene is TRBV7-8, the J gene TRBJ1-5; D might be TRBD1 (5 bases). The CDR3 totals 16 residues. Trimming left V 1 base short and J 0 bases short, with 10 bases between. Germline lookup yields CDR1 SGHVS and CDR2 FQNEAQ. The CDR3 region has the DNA TGTGCCAGCAGCTTAGTGGTAGGGGTTAGCAATCAGCCCCAGCATTTT. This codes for CASSLVVGVSNQPQHF.

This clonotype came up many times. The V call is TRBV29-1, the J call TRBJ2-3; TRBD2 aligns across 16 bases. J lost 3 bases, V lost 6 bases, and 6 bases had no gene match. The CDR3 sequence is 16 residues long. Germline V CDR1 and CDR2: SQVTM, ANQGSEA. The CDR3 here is CSVVGTSGRATDTQYF. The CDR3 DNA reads TGCAGCGTCGTCGGGACTAGCGGGAGGGCAACAGATACGCAGTATTTT.

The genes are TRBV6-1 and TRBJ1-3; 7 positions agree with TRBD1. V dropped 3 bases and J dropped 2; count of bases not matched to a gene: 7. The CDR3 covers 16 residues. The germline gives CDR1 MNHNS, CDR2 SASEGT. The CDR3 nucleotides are TGTGCCAGCAGTGACCCGGGACAGCCGACTGGAAACACCATATATTTT. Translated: CASSDPGQPTGNTIYF.

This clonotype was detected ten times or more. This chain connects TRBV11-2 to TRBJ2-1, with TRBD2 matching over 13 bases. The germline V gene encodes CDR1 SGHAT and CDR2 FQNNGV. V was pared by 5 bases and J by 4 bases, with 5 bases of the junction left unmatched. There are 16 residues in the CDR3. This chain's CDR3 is CASSRLAGGSYNEQFF. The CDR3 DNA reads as TGTGCCAGCAGCCGACTAGCGGGGGGAAGTTACAATGAGCAGTTCTTC.